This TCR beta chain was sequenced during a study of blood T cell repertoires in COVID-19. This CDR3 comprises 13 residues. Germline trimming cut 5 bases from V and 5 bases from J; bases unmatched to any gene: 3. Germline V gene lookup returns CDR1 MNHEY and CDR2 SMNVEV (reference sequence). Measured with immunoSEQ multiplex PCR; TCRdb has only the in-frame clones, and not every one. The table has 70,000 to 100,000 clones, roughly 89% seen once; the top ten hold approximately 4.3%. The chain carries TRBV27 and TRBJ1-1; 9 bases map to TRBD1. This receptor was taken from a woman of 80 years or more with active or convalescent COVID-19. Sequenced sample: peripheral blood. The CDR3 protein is CASSKQGATEAFF. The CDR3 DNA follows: TGTGCCAGCAGTAAACAGGGGGCGACTGAAGCTTTCTTT.